The 21 T cell receptor beta chains in this list originate from one sample, sequenced in a study of regulatory T cells in long-lasting Graves disease. Described time point: newly diagnosed GD, antithyroid drugs for less than 3 months. Extracted RNA from PBMCs served as the source of the TCR library. Arm-PCR with iRepertoire HTBI primers amplified the CDR3 regions for these TCR beta libraries. TCRdb re-called the multiplex PCR reads with MiXCR, one entry per CDR3 protein. The repertoire holds hundreds of thousands of distinct CDR3 sequences, with 16% as singletons. Another study also made use of these data, one on T cells in Graves' hyperthyroidism and ophthalmopathy.

Sequenced here: peripheral blood mononuclear cells (PBMCs), sampled at new diagnosis, from a patient treated with antithyroid drugs. The receptors stem from a man between 35 and 55 years old with Graves disease.

This clonotype was seen ten or more times. The V and J genes are TRBV20-1 and TRBJ2-5, with 7 bases aligning to TRBD1. There are 15 residues in the CDR3. Per germline, CDR1 DFQATT and CDR2 SNEGSKA (reference sequence). J lost 1 base, V lost 0 bases, and 5 bases had no gene match. The CDR3 nucleotides read TGCAGTGCTAGAGATCCCAGGACAGGCCAAGAGACCCAGTACTTC. Protein product: CSARDPRTGQETQYF.

Details on this clonotype: A much larger clone lies a single base off, so this may be a read error. The chain employs TRBV11-2 and TRBJ2-2, with D uncertain. V was cut by 7 bases and J by 6 bases, with 12 bases left in between. The CDR3 runs 13 residues. Germline CDR1 reads SGHAT; CDR2 reads FQNNGV. The CDR3 spells CASNQIAAGELFF. CDR3 sequence (DNA): TGTGCCAGCAACCAAATAGCCGCCGGGGAGCTGTTTTTT.

This clonotype has ten or more counts. CDR3 bases: TGTGCCAGCAGTTTCGCAGCCTCGGGAGGACCAGATACGCAGTATTTT. As protein: CASSFAASGGPDTQYF. This chain links TRBV12-3 or TRBV12-4 with TRBJ2-3; 7 positions agree with TRBD2. The CDR3 loop spans 16 amino acids. Germline trimming cut 3 bases from V and 4 bases from J; bases unmatched to any gene: 10.

In this sample, this clonotype turned up many times. This sequence joins TRBV7-3 and TRBJ2-1, with TRBD2 identical over 7 bases. Germline lookup yields CDR1 SGHTA and CDR2 FQGTGA. The CDR3 is 15 amino acids. Losses at the gene ends were 2 bases for V and 3 bases for J; bases not matched to a gene: 4. The CDR3 nucleotides read TGTGCCAGCAGCTTAGAAGGGACTAACTACAATGAGCAGTTCTTC. Protein sequence: CASSLEGTNYNEQFF.

The sample holds many counts of this clonotype. The chain joins TRBV12-3 or TRBV12-4 to TRBJ2-3, with D unclear. Trimming took 4 bases from V and 5 from J, leaving 7 bases between them. The CDR3 has 12 amino acids. CDR3 bases: TGTGCCAGCAGTTATGTTAGAGATACGCAGTATTTT. The encoded protein is CASSYVRDTQYF.

This clonotype was seen only a few times. The V and J genes are TRBV19 and TRBJ1-2; D possibly corresponds to TRBD1 (6 bases). V lost 6 bases and J 7 bases, leaving 15 bases between the germline ends. The CDR3 has 13 amino acids. Germline CDR1 is LNHDA and CDR2 is SQIVND (reference sequence). The CDR3 is CASSQQGFGGYTF. DNA of the CDR3: TGTGCCAGTAGCCAACAGGGATTTGGTGGCTACACCTTC. The full variable domain, rest sourced from reference TRBV19 and TRBJ1-2, is DGGITQSPKYLFRKEGQNVTLSCEQNLNHDAMYWYRQDPGQGLRLIYYSQIVNDFQKGDIAEGYSVSREKKESFPLTVTSAQKNPTAFYLCASSQQGFGGYTFGSGTRLTVV.

This clonotype has ten or more counts. The rearrangement joins TRBV18 to TRBJ2-5; no clear D gene. The CDR3 runs 14 residues. CDR1 is KGHSH and CDR2 is LQKENI in the germline V gene. The V gene lost 4 bases and the J gene lost 2 bases, with 11 bases spanning the gap. This CDR3 is CASSRISKQETQYF. CDR3 nucleotide sequence: TGTGCCAGCTCACGCATCAGCAAACAAGAGACCCAGTACTTC.

V usage is TRBV9 and J usage is TRBJ2-3, with unresolved D. The CDR3 runs to 15 residues. Trimming removed 0 bases at V and 2 bases at J, with 10 bases between. CDR1 and CDR2 from the germline V gene are SGDLS and YYNGEE. The CDR3 nucleotides are TGTGCCAGCAGCGTAGACCCGGGTTACACAGATACGCAGTATTTT. Its translation: CASSVDPGYTDTQYF.

This clonotype was seen only a few times. The J gene is TRBJ2-7, the V gene TRBV4-1, with 7 bases that match TRBD1. Trimming cost V 1 base and J 7 bases; bases outside gene matches: 10. The germline V gene encodes CDR1 MGHRA and CDR2 YSYEKL. This CDR3 has 15 amino acids. This CDR3 is CASSQGPGQLPEQYF. The DNA of the CDR3 is TGCGCCAGCAGCCAAGGGCCGGGACAGCTTCCTGAGCAGTACTTC.

This clonotype was found a few times. The chain carries TRBV27 and TRBJ1-2; no clear D. The CDR3 sequence is 14 residues long. V was trimmed by 3 bases and J by 4 bases, leaving 12 bases between them. The germline V gene has CDR1 MNHEY and CDR2 SMNVEV (reference sequence). The CDR3 sequence is CASSFGNTSYGYTF. The CDR3 DNA sequence: TGTGCCAGCAGTTTTGGAAACACAAGCTATGGCTACACCTTC.

This clonotype turned up a few times. CDR3 protein: CASSPPGAGSGANVLTF. The CDR3 coding sequence is TGCGCCAGCAGCCCTCCGGGGGCGGGGTCTGGGGCCAACGTCCTGACTTTC. V and J are TRBV5-1 and TRBJ2-6; possibly TRBD1 or TRBD2 for D (6 bases each). The CDR3 has 17 residues. Germline lookup yields CDR1 SGHRS and CDR2 YFSETQ. Trimming stripped 4 bases from V and 1 base from J, with 15 bases between.

CDR3 in amino acids: CASRDRGLVYGYTF. The CDR3 DNA sequence: TGTGCCAGCCGGGACAGGGGTTTAGTCTATGGCTACACCTTC. The V gene is TRBV12-3 or TRBV12-4, the J gene TRBJ1-2, with 10 bases that match TRBD1. The CDR3 sequence is 14 residues long. J lost 4 bases, V lost 8 bases, and 7 bases had no gene match.

This clonotype was counted ten times or more. The chain uses TRBV2 and TRBJ2-1; 10 bases are shared with TRBD2. The V segment lost 6 bases and the J segment 7 bases; nucleotides outside the gene matches: 12. The CDR3 loop spans 16 amino acids. Looked up from germline, CDR1 is SNHLY and CDR2 is FYNNEI. Written as DNA, the CDR3 is TGTGCCAGCAGGGGTTTAGCGGGGGGCCTCTGGAATGAGCAGTTCTTC. Protein product: CASRGLAGGLWNEQFF.

The chain joins TRBV10-3 to TRBJ1-3; D unclear. Trimming removed 3 bases from V and 0 bases from J, with 6 bases in between. Looked up from germline, CDR1 is ENHRY and CDR2 is SYGVKD. The CDR3 has 14 amino acids. The CDR3 sequence is CAISDTGSGNTIYF. The DNA of the CDR3 is TGTGCCATCAGTGATACGGGCTCTGGAAACACCATATATTTT.

At least ten counts were recorded for this clonotype. The gene calls are TRBV19 and TRBJ2-7; tentatively, D is TRBD1 (6 bases). V was trimmed by 6 bases and J by 0 bases, leaving 12 bases between them. This CDR3 contains 14 residues. In germline, CDR1 is LNHDA, CDR2 SQIVND (reference sequence). CDR3 residues: CASRRTVNSYEQYF. DNA of the CDR3: TGTGCCAGTAGGAGGACAGTGAACTCCTACGAGCAGTACTTC.

The genes are TRBV28 and TRBJ2-7; D uncertain. The germline CDR1 and CDR2 sequences are MDHEN and SYDVKM. This CDR3 region has 15 residues. Trimming pared 0 bases from V and 8 bases from J, leaving 17 bases between. The CDR3 here is CASSLWRPLVWKQYF. The CDR3 nucleotides are TGTGCCAGCAGTTTATGGCGGCCCCTTGTGTGGAAGCAGTACTTC.

This sequence joins TRBV12-3 or TRBV12-4 and TRBJ2-7; 9 nucleotides line up with TRBD1. The CDR3 loop spans 15 amino acids. Trimming removed 6 bases from V and 4 bases from J; junction bases left unmatched: 10. This chain's CDR3 is CASRAPGQGKYEQYF. CDR3 DNA: TGTGCCAGCAGGGCCCCGGGACAGGGTAAATACGAGCAGTACTTC.

The table lists this clonotype with many counts. The chain carries TRBV4-1 and TRBJ1-5; no clear D gene. Per the germline V gene, CDR1 is MGHRA and CDR2 is YSYEKL. CDR3 length equals 15 residues. The V end was cut by 1 base, the J end by 4 bases, with 11 bases between. The CDR3 is CASSQVLAGNQPQHF. The CDR3 bases are TGCGCCAGCAGCCAAGTCCTGGCAGGTAATCAGCCCCAGCATTTT.

This clonotype was seen at least ten times. The CDR3 is CATSDPRRGADTQYF. The CDR3 nucleotides are TGTGCCACCAGTGATCCCCGGAGGGGGGCAGATACGCAGTATTTT. J is TRBJ2-3 and V is TRBV24-1; D may be TRBD1 or TRBD2 (6 bases each). The CDR3 is made up of 15 amino acids. V lost 3 bases, J lost 4 bases, and 13 bases lay in between. Germline lookup yields CDR1 KGHDR and CDR2 SFDVKD.

This clonotype was recorded many times. The gene calls are TRBV6-5 and TRBJ1-5; D unresolved. Deletions cut 0 bases from V and 3 bases from J, with 9 bases between. Germline V gene data show CDR1 as MNHEY and CDR2 as SVGAGI. The CDR3 has 15 residues. CDR3 region: CASSYSPTDNQPQHF. The CDR3 nucleotides are TGTGCCAGCAGTTACTCCCCGACGGACAATCAGCCCCAGCATTTT.

This clonotype has a count of ten or more. The chain employs TRBV19 and TRBJ2-2, with TRBD2 identical over 9 bases. CDR1 LNHDA and CDR2 SQIVND come from the germline V gene (reference sequence). The CDR3 has 15 amino acids. V lost 5 bases and J lost 4; bases outside the gene matches: 5. The CDR3 protein is CASSSPRGGTGELFF. CDR3 in DNA: TGTGCCAGTAGTTCCCCGCGGGGGGGCACCGGGGAGCTGTTTTTT.